The 21 T cell receptor beta chains below come from one sample, sequenced in a study of control samples from healthy donors and cancer patients. Sequencing used immunoSEQ multiplex PCR; TCRdb keeps in-frame clones, though not all of them. The sample lists approximately 110,000 clones, more than 85% occurring once. Sequences were obtained from blood. These receptors originate from a woman aged 18-29 years in good health.

This chain connects TRBV7-2 to TRBJ2-2; D not resolved. Trimming removed 1 base at V and 6 bases at J, with 12 bases between. This CDR3 contains 15 residues. The germline gives CDR1 SGHTA, CDR2 FQGNSA. CDR3 bases: TGTGCCAGCAGCTTAGGGGTCTCGGGCGCCGGGGAGCTGTTTTTT. Translated, it gives CASSLGVSGAGELFF.

This clone is labeled medium-sized. The chain joins TRBV6-6 to TRBJ2-2, with D possibly being TRBD1 or TRBD2 (5 bases each). The CDR3 is 17 residues long. Germline V gives CDR1 MNHNY, CDR2 SVGAGI (reference sequence). V was pared by 5 bases and J by 5 bases, with 21 bases between. The CDR3 region has the DNA TGTGCCAGCAGTCCCGCGTTAGGGGCGCCGGGAACCGGGGAGCTGTTTTTT. It specifies CASSPALGAPGTGELFF.

This chain joins TRBV6-2 or TRBV6-3 and TRBJ2-7; D may be TRBD1 (5 bases). CDR3 length equals 14 residues. Trimming shortened V by 6 bases and J by 2 bases, and 14 bases separated the two germline ends. CDR1 MNHEY and CDR2 SVGEGT come from the germline V gene. The DNA for the CDR3 is TGTGCCAGCAGCTCTTGGGGCAATCCCTACGAGCAGTACTTC. Protein: CASSSWGNPYEQYF.

The CDR3 protein is CASSLGGTYEQYF. CDR3 DNA sequence: TGTGCCAGCAGCTTAGGGGGTACCTACGAGCAGTACTTC. The chain carries TRBV7-2 and TRBJ2-7, with no clear D. V was shortened by 1 base and J by 2 bases, with 6 bases between the two germline ends. The CDR3 is made up of 13 amino acids. Germline CDR1 and CDR2: SGHTA and FQGNSA.

The rearrangement links TRBV7-6 to TRBJ1-2, with 11 bases identical to TRBD1. V lost 0 bases to trimming and J lost 5 bases; unmatched junction nucleotides: 2. The CDR3 runs to 15 residues. Per the germline V gene, CDR1 is SGHVS and CDR2 is FNYEAQ. CDR3 region: CASSLAGQGGYGYTF. Here the CDR3 DNA reads TGTGCCAGCAGCTTAGCGGGACAGGGGGGGTATGGCTACACCTTC.

The V and J genes are TRBV7-3 and TRBJ2-5; no firm D call. The V gene lost 2 bases and the J gene lost 1 base, with 11 bases spanning the gap. The germline CDR1 and CDR2 sequences are SGHTA and FQGTGA. The CDR3 extends over 15 amino acids. The DNA for the CDR3 is TGTGCCAGCAGCTTACTCCCGGACGTCCAAGAGACCCAGTACTTC. It encodes CASSLLPDVQETQYF.

The rearrangement joins TRBV7-9 to TRBJ1-3, with D possibly matching TRBD1 (5 bases). V shed 1 base and J shed 4 bases, with 11 bases lying between them. The CDR3 is made up of 15 amino acids. Germline V gene data show CDR1 as SEHNR and CDR2 as FQNEAQ (reference sequence). The CDR3 sequence: CASSLDGGAGNTIYF. The CDR3 nucleotides are TGTGCCAGCAGCTTAGATGGGGGTGCAGGAAACACCATATATTTT. Full variable domain (missing parts from reference TRBV7-9 and TRBJ1-3): DTGVSQNPRHKITKRGQNVTFRCDPISEHNRLYWYRQTLGQGPEFLTYFQNEAQLEKSRLLSDRFSAERPKGSFSTLEIQRTEQGDSAMYLCASSLDGGAGNTIYFGEGSWLTVV.

This clone was recorded only once. This chain links TRBV6-5 with TRBJ2-7, with no clear D. Trimming stripped 0 bases from V and 1 base from J, with 13 bases between. The CDR3 is made up of 16 amino acids. The germline V gene encodes CDR1 MNHEY and CDR2 SVGAGI. The CDR3 nucleotides read TGTGCCAGCAGTTACTCTGAAGAGCGCAGATCCTACGAGCAGTACTTC. It codes for CASSYSEERRSYEQYF.

Here the CDR3 reads CACTPGVGGEQFF. The CDR3 region has the DNA TGTGCCTGTACGCCAGGCGTCGGAGGTGAGCAGTTCTTC. J is TRBJ2-1 and V is TRBV30, with a possible D match to TRBD2 (5 bases). The CDR3 is 13 residues long. Germline V gene sequence: CDR1 GTSNPN, CDR2 SVGIG (reference sequence). V dropped 6 bases and J dropped 9 bases, with 18 bases sitting between them.

V is TRBV28 and J is TRBJ1-2; D remains unclear. CDR1 and CDR2 from the germline V gene are MDHEN and SYDVKM. This CDR3 is built from 15 residues. V lost 7 bases to trimming and J lost 4 bases, with 19 bases between them. CDR3 sequence: CASNITPETAYGYTF. The CDR3 nucleotides are TGTGCCAGCAACATCACCCCAGAAACAGCCTATGGCTACACCTTC.

The chain links TRBV27 to TRBJ2-7, with D possibly matching TRBD2 (6 bases). Germline V gives CDR1 MNHEY, CDR2 SMNVEV (reference sequence). Deletions cut 5 bases from V and 2 bases from J, with 19 bases between. CDR3 size: 16 residues. The CDR3 protein is CASSPLGGAKTYEQYF. The CDR3 bases are TGTGCCAGCAGTCCTTTGGGCGGGGCGAAAACCTACGAGCAGTACTTC.

V usage is TRBV28 and J usage is TRBJ2-4, with 7 positions matching TRBD1. After removal of 6 bases from V and 3 bases from J, the junction contained 8 bases not matched to a gene. The V gene's germline CDR1 is MDHEN and CDR2 SYDVKM. The CDR3 extends over 15 amino acids. CDR3 amino acids: CASSRQGAYKNIQYF. The CDR3 nucleotides read TGTGCCAGCAGCCGACAGGGCGCCTACAAAAACATTCAGTACTTC.

The chain employs TRBV7-2 and TRBJ2-7; D remains unclear. V was cut by 4 bases and J by 7 bases, with 8 bases left in between. Germline loops: CDR1 SGHTA, CDR2 FQGNSA. The CDR3 spans 11 residues. CDR3: CASSSLGEQYF. In DNA, the CDR3 is TGTGCCAGCAGCTCCCTCGGGGAGCAGTACTTC.

The chain is built from TRBV2 and TRBJ2-7; tentative D call: TRBD2 (5 bases). V was trimmed by 6 bases and J by 2 bases, leaving 11 bases between them. This CDR3 is built from 13 residues. In germline, CDR1 is SNHLY, CDR2 FYNNEI. The CDR3 bases are TGTGCCAGCAGAGTAGAGGGTGCCTACGAGCAGTACTTC. Protein sequence: CASRVEGAYEQYF.

The rearrangement joins TRBV4-1 to TRBJ2-3; 10 nucleotides match TRBD2. CDR1 and CDR2 (germline): MGHRA, YSYEKL. This CDR3 contains 17 residues. Losses at the gene ends were 5 bases for V and 0 bases for J; bases not matched to a gene: 8. As DNA, the CDR3 is TGCGCCAGCAGCTTACAGCGGGAGGGAGCTAGCACAGATACGCAGTATTTT. Its protein is CASSLQREGASTDTQYF.

The genes are TRBV28 and TRBJ1-3; 8 bases fit TRBD1. Germline CDR1 and CDR2: MDHEN and SYDVKM. Losses at the gene ends were 1 base for V and 3 bases for J; bases not matched to a gene: 5. CDR3 length equals 16 residues. The CDR3 spells CASSLLSTGDGNTIYF. CDR3 sequence (DNA): TGTGCCAGCAGTTTATTATCGACAGGGGATGGAAACACCATATATTTT.

J is TRBJ2-5 and V is TRBV19, with D tentatively TRBD1 (6 bases). V lost 4 bases and J lost 2, with 11 bases in between. This CDR3 has 14 residues. The germline V gene has CDR1 LNHDA and CDR2 SQIVND (reference sequence). In DNA, the CDR3 is TGTGCCAGTAGTAAAGGGGACAAACAAGAGACCCAGTACTTC. Encoded protein: CASSKGDKQETQYF.

This chain joins TRBV28 and TRBJ1-1; D is uncertain. Trimming removed 1 base at V and 1 base at J, with 7 bases between. Germline V gene data show CDR1 as MDHEN and CDR2 as SYDVKM. The CDR3 loop spans 14 amino acids. The CDR3 sequence: CASSLLGANTEAFF. CDR3 nucleotide sequence: TGTGCCAGCAGTTTATTGGGTGCGAACACTGAAGCTTTCTTT.

The rearrangement joins TRBV6-2 or TRBV6-3 to TRBJ2-3; TRBD1 aligns across 7 bases. Looked up from germline, CDR1 is MNHEY and CDR2 is SVGEGT. The CDR3 consists of 16 residues. J was trimmed by 2 bases and V by 6 bases; bases with no gene match: 11. The chain's CDR3 is CASSLYGTASTDTQYF. The CDR3 DNA sequence: TGTGCCAGCAGCCTTTATGGGACAGCCTCCACAGATACGCAGTATTTT.

The rearrangement uses TRBV5-3 and TRBJ1-5; D is uncertain. TRBV5-3 is annotated as an ORF whose role is uncertain. V dropped 1 base and J dropped 0 bases, with 11 bases sitting between them. The CDR3 loop spans 16 amino acids. In DNA form, the CDR3 reads TGTGCCAGAAGCTTGAGGTCACAGTATAGCAATCAGCCCCAGCATTTT. This translates into CARSLRSQYSNQPQHF.

The chain has TRBV6-5 and TRBJ1-2; no clear D gene. CDR3 length: 13 residues. Per germline, CDR1 MNHEY and CDR2 SVGAGI. V lost 2 bases, J lost 9 bases, and 13 bases lay in between. CDR3 in amino acids: CASSYAGVQSYTF. CDR3 sequence (DNA): TGTGCCAGCAGTTACGCGGGTGTCCAGAGCTACACCTTC.